The 32 T cell receptor beta chains given below trace back to one sample, sequenced in a study of CXCR3-negative and CXCR3-positive naive CD8 T cells (dated by TCRdb to between 2017 and 2020). Sequenced on a NextSeq 550. The Human TCR Profiling Kit (MiLaboratory) was used to prepare UMI-labeled 5' RACE TRB cDNA libraries. TCRdb reprocessed the reads, so every CDR3 protein sequence counts as one entry and DNA is not shown. The sample table holds around 47,000 distinct CDR3 sequences. Clones ranked in the top ten supply 14% to 15% of the sample. The sample was memory CD8+ T cells from blood. Interpreted using the paper, the cell subset or site label stands for: conventional CD8+ memory T cells (TMEM), sorted as controls. Source of these receptors: a human donor in good health. Some clones in this sample may be carry-over from other donors' samples.

The chain links TRBV28 to TRBJ2-3; TCRdb reports TRBD1, a call that lacks DNA to check it against. Germline V gene data show CDR1 as MDHEN and CDR2 as SYDVKM. This CDR3 region has 19 residues. The CDR3 reads CASSSVPPQRGTLADTQYF. Full variable domain (remainder filled in from reference TRBV28 and TRBJ2-3): DVKVTQSSRYLVKRTGEKVFLECVQDMDHENMFWYRQDPGLGLRLIYFSYDVKMKEKGDIPEGYSVSREKKERFSLILESASTNQTSMYLCASSSVPPQRGTLADTQYFGPGTRLTVL.

The chain couples TRBV7-9 to TRBJ2-3; TCRdb's D call of TRBD1 is untestable without DNA. CDR1 and CDR2 (germline): SEHNR, FQNEAQ (reference sequence). This CDR3 comprises 18 residues. The CDR3 sequence: CASSNRDRGLSMTDTQYF.

The V call is TRBV7-9, the J call TRBJ1-1. The germline gives CDR1 SEHNR, CDR2 FQNEAQ (reference sequence). The CDR3 totals 14 residues. The CDR3 reads CASSFNQLNTEAFF.

The CDR3 protein is CASSSGLLSDEQFF. The chain has TRBV28 and TRBJ2-1; TCRdb names TRBD2, which stays unverified in the absence of DNA. Germline V CDR1 and CDR2: MDHEN, SYDVKM. This CDR3 comprises 14 residues.

The chain recombines TRBV14 with TRBJ2-7; TCRdb lists TRBD1, though no DNA is available to test this call. The CDR3 loop spans 12 amino acids. Germline V gene lookup returns CDR1 SGHDN and CDR2 FVKESK. The CDR3 sequence is CASSYRRYEQYF.

This rearrangement joins TRBV2 to TRBJ2-2; checking the TCRdb D call of TRBD2 is not possible without DNA. The CDR3 runs 15 residues. In germline, CDR1 is SNHLY, CDR2 FYNNEI. CDR3 loop: CASRKFSGGAGELFF.

The V gene is TRBV7-8, the J gene TRBJ1-1; TCRdb gives TRBD1 as the D gene, but with no DNA this cannot be confirmed. In germline, CDR1 is SGHVS, CDR2 FQNEAQ. There are 14 residues in the CDR3. The CDR3 sequence is CASSSSGLDTEAFF.

This sequence joins TRBV9 and TRBJ1-5. This CDR3 region has 14 residues. Germline V gene lookup returns CDR1 SGDLS and CDR2 YYNGEE. The CDR3 is CASSVGGSHQPQHF. Full variable domain (remainder filled in from reference TRBV9 and TRBJ1-5): DSGVTQTPKHLITATGQRVTLRCSPRSGDLSVYWYQQSLDQGLQFLIQYYNGEERAKGNILERFSAQQFPDLHSELNLSSLELGDSALYFCASSVGGSHQPQHFGDGTRLSIL.

V usage is TRBV7-9 and J usage is TRBJ2-5; TCRdb outputs TRBD2, but without DNA this stays unchecked. Per the germline V gene, CDR1 is SEHNR and CDR2 is FQNEAQ (reference sequence). This CDR3 comprises 15 residues. CDR3 sequence: CASGTSGRARETQYF. Variable domain in full (rest from reference TRBV7-9 and TRBJ2-5): DTGVSQNPRHKITKRGQNVTFRCDPISEHNRLYWYRQTLGQGPEFLTYFQNEAQLEKSRLLSDRFSAERPKGSFSTLEIQRTEQGDSAMYLCASGTSGRARETQYFGPGTRLLVL.

The chain links TRBV15 to TRBJ2-7; TCRdb's D call, TRBD1, is unchecked because there is no DNA. The germline CDR1 and CDR2 sequences are LNHNV and YYDKDF (reference sequence). This CDR3 has 14 residues. The CDR3 is CATSRDTGTYEQYF.

The rearrangement joins TRBV6-2 or TRBV6-3 to TRBJ2-2. Per the germline V gene, CDR1 is MNHEY and CDR2 is SVGEGT. There are 11 residues in the CDR3. CDR3 sequence: CASSYPGELFF.

This rearrangement joins TRBV4-3 to TRBJ2-1; as DNA is missing, the TRBD1 call by TCRdb cannot be tested. Germline V gene sequence: CDR1 LGHNA, CDR2 YSLEER. This CDR3 is 16 amino acids long. The CDR3 is CASSQEPRGSYNEQFF.

The genes are TRBV29-1 and TRBJ2-1; no DNA is available, so the TRBD1 call from TCRdb remains unchecked. The CDR3 sequence is 14 residues long. Germline V gives CDR1 SQVTM, CDR2 ANQGSEA. CDR3 region: CSVAGGQMDNEQFF.

V is TRBV29-1 and J is TRBJ2-7. CDR1 is SQVTM and CDR2 is ANQGSEA in the germline V gene. The length of the CDR3 is 12 residues. This CDR3 is CSVSVSSYEQYF.

The gene calls are TRBV6-2 or TRBV6-3 and TRBJ2-1; absent DNA, TCRdb's TRBD1 call cannot be checked. This CDR3 is 16 amino acids long. Germline CDR1 reads MNHEY; CDR2 reads SVGEGT. The CDR3 protein is CASSYSRQGAGNEQFF.

This CDR3 reads CASEGSAYEQYF. The rearrangement links TRBV7-9 to TRBJ2-7; TCRdb designates TRBD2, a call that cannot be tested without DNA. There are 12 residues in the CDR3. From germline, CDR1 is SEHNR and CDR2 FQNEAQ (reference sequence).

The chain combines TRBV6-2 or TRBV6-3 with TRBJ2-5; the D gene TCRdb calls, TRBD1, cannot be checked with no DNA. The CDR3 totals 13 residues. The V gene's germline CDR1 is MNHEY and CDR2 SVGEGT. The CDR3 sequence is CASSPGEWETQYF.

The gene calls are TRBV6-2 or TRBV6-3 and TRBJ2-7; as DNA is missing, the TRBD1 call by TCRdb cannot be tested. Germline CDR1 is MNHEY and CDR2 is SVGEGT. This CDR3 comprises 15 residues. The CDR3 is CASRKGTVLSYEQYF.

The chain recombines TRBV10-1 with TRBJ1-1; TCRdb's D call, TRBD1, is unchecked because there is no DNA. Germline V gives CDR1 WNHNN, CDR2 SYGVQD (reference sequence). The length of the CDR3 is 13 residues. The CDR3 spells CASSEQGNTEAFF.

This rearrangement joins TRBV20-1 to TRBJ1-1. Germline values: CDR1 DFQATT, CDR2 SNEGSKA (reference sequence). This CDR3 region has 13 residues. The CDR3 reads CSASWEMNTEAFF.

The V gene is TRBV20-1, the J gene TRBJ2-7; TCRdb's D call, TRBD1, is unchecked because there is no DNA. This CDR3 region has 13 residues. Germline assignment: CDR1 DFQATT and CDR2 SNEGSKA (reference sequence). The CDR3 here is CSAGQGIAYEQYF.

This chain's CDR3 is CASISETGEKLFF. The V gene is TRBV19, the J gene TRBJ1-4; no DNA is available, so the TRBD1 call from TCRdb remains unchecked. Germline assignment: CDR1 LNHDA and CDR2 SQIVND (reference sequence). The CDR3 has 13 amino acids.

This chain uses TRBV3-1 with TRBJ2-1. The CDR3 runs to 15 residues. The V gene's germline CDR1 is LGHDT and CDR2 YNNKEL (reference sequence). CDR3: CASSQDRYIYNEQFF.

The chain recombines TRBV7-9 with TRBJ1-2; TCRdb's D call of TRBD1 is untestable without DNA. In germline, CDR1 is SEHNR, CDR2 FQNEAQ (reference sequence). The CDR3 is made up of 13 amino acids. The CDR3: CASSDQGRGGYTF.

This chain joins TRBV6-2 or TRBV6-3 and TRBJ2-5; absent DNA, TCRdb's TRBD2 call cannot be checked. Germline loops: CDR1 MNHEY, CDR2 SVGEGT. CDR3 length: 15 residues. The CDR3 region is CASSRTSGGAETQYF.

J is TRBJ2-5 and V is TRBV7-3; no DNA is available, so the TRBD1 call from TCRdb remains unchecked. The V gene's germline CDR1 is SGHTA and CDR2 FQGTGA. The CDR3 extends over 15 amino acids. CDR3 residues: CASSPLGQGGETQYF.

Considering frequency, this clonotype is medium-sized. J is TRBJ2-1 and V is TRBV10-3; TCRdb indicates TRBD2, and absent DNA this call remains unverified. The CDR3 has 15 amino acids. Germline-derived CDR1 and CDR2 are ENHRY and SYGVKD. The CDR3: CAISWTSGGGNEQFF.

This chain links TRBV6-4 with TRBJ2-1. Germline values: CDR1 MRHNA, CDR2 SNTAGT. This CDR3 has 15 amino acids. CDR3 residues: CASSEGRGAHNEQFF.

The chain has TRBV7-2 and TRBJ2-7. The CDR3 has 11 amino acids. Germline CDR1 reads SGHTA; CDR2 reads FQGNSA. CDR3 in amino acids: CASSDLYVQYF.

The chain links TRBV29-1 to TRBJ2-7. The CDR3 length is 12 residues. CDR1 is SQVTM, CDR2 ANQGSEA, per germline. The chain's CDR3 is CSVLGDTYEQYF.

The rearrangement uses TRBV28 and TRBJ2-5. Germline assignment: CDR1 MDHEN and CDR2 SYDVKM. The CDR3 covers 15 residues. CDR3: CASSLWADRSETQYF.

The V gene is TRBV6-5, the J gene TRBJ2-7; without DNA, the TCRdb call of TRBD1 cannot be checked. Germline V gene sequence: CDR1 MNHEY, CDR2 SVGAGI. This CDR3 comprises 12 residues. The CDR3 reads CASSPGTHEQYF.